Following are 10 T cell receptor beta chains from one sample sequenced in a study of beta chain features in type 1 diabetes. The sequenced template was cDNA made from the entire isolated RNA. The table came from immunoSEQ multiplex PCR; TCRdb's copy has only in-frame clones and leaves some out. The sample lists 600,000 to 650,000 clones, roughly 16% occurring once. Sequenced material: naive CD4+ T cells from blood. The receptors stem from a man younger than 35 in good health.

This clone was recorded a few times. The V call is TRBV10-3, the J call TRBJ2-5; possible D gene TRBD1, 6 bases. V gave up 10 bases and J gave up 5 bases, with 17 bases separating them. This CDR3 spans 13 amino acids. Germline CDR1 reads ENHRY; CDR2 reads SYGVKD. The CDR3 loop is CASTLGARETQYF. CDR3 nucleotide sequence: TGTGCCAGCACGCTGGGGGCACGTGAGACCCAGTACTTC.

The rearrangement uses TRBV27 and TRBJ2-3; the match to TRBD2 covers 12 bases. The CDR3 runs 18 residues. Trimming removed 2 bases from V and 3 bases from J; junction bases left unmatched: 9. Germline V gene lookup returns CDR1 MNHEY and CDR2 SMNVEV (reference sequence). CDR3 sequence reads: CASSLRGSTSGGTDTQYF. The CDR3 nucleotides are TGTGCCAGCAGTTTAAGAGGGTCGACTAGCGGGGGAACAGATACGCAGTATTTT.

This sequence joins TRBV7-8 and TRBJ1-2; TRBD1 aligns across 9 bases. This CDR3 comprises 16 residues. Looked up from germline, CDR1 is SGHVS and CDR2 is FQNEAQ. The J segment lost 2 bases and the V segment lost 5 bases, leaving 9 bases of the junction unmatched. CDR3 protein: CASSVRPGQGNYGYTF. CDR3 nucleotides: TGTGCCAGCAGCGTCCGACCGGGACAGGGAAACTATGGCTACACCTTC.

This clone was detected only a few times. This sequence joins TRBV10-3 and TRBJ2-1; D remains unclear. CDR3 length: 12 residues. V dropped 6 bases and J dropped 4 bases, with 7 bases sitting between them. The V gene's germline CDR1 is ENHRY and CDR2 SYGVKD. CDR3 protein: CAIRGYYNEQFF. Written as DNA, the CDR3 is TGTGCCATCAGGGGGTATTACAATGAGCAGTTCTTC.

This clone was counted a few times. The rearrangement uses TRBV18 and TRBJ2-7, with D perhaps given as TRBD1 or TRBD2 (5 bases each). CDR3 size: 16 residues. The germline V gene encodes CDR1 KGHSH and CDR2 LQKENI. Trimming cost V 0 bases and J 2 bases, with 14 bases left between them. CDR3: CASSPPLGPKTYEQYF. The CDR3 bases are TGTGCCAGCTCACCACCGCTGGGACCTAAGACCTACGAGCAGTACTTC.

This clone was observed a few times. This chain links TRBV28 with TRBJ1-3; 8 bases are shared with TRBD1. The CDR3 has 16 amino acids. V dropped 6 bases and J dropped 3; count of bases not matched to a gene: 10. Looked up from germline, CDR1 is MDHEN and CDR2 is SYDVKM. In nucleotides, the CDR3 is TGTGCCAGCAGCGGACAGGGTTCGGGATATGGAAACACCATATATTTT. This gives the protein CASSGQGSGYGNTIYF.

The rearrangement joins TRBV30 to TRBJ2-5, with no clear D. Germline CDR1 and CDR2: GTSNPN and SVGIG (reference sequence). There are 14 residues in the CDR3. With 2 bases removed from V and 2 bases from J, the gap between germline ends came to 12 bases. CDR3 sequence reads: CAWSRVGLQETQYF. The CDR3 DNA reads TGTGCCTGGAGTAGGGTGGGTTTACAAGAGACCCAGTACTTC.

This clone was seen a handful of times. The chain has TRBV19 and TRBJ2-6; D remains unclear. Per the germline V gene, CDR1 is LNHDA and CDR2 is SQIVND (reference sequence). The CDR3 totals 15 residues. Trimming left V 4 bases short and J 0 bases short, with 7 bases between. The CDR3 DNA is TGTGCCAGTAGTAAACACGGCTCTGGGGCCAACGTCCTGACTTTC. Translating gives CASSKHGSGANVLTF. The full variable domain, with the rest looked up from reference TRBV19 and TRBJ2-6, is DGGITQSPKYLFRKEGQNVTLSCEQNLNHDAMYWYRQDPGQGLRLIYYSQIVNDFQKGDIAEGYSVSREKKESFPLTVTSAQKNPTAFYLCASSKHGSGANVLTFGAGSRLTVL.

The gene calls are TRBV29-1 and TRBJ2-4; 8 bases are shared with TRBD2. The J segment lost 1 base and the V segment lost 6 bases, leaving 2 bases of the junction unmatched. CDR1 SQVTM and CDR2 ANQGSEA come from the germline V gene. This CDR3 spans 13 amino acids. CDR3: CSVSGSAKNIQYF. CDR3 nucleotides: TGCAGCGTGAGCGGGAGCGCCAAAAACATTCAGTACTTC.

This clone came up a few times. The chain has TRBV14 and TRBJ2-5; D is unclear. V was trimmed by 0 bases and J by 6 bases, leaving 17 bases between them. Germline CDR1 and CDR2: SGHDN and FVKESK. The CDR3 spans 16 residues. The CDR3, as DNA: TGTGCCAGCAGCCAAGATCTCGGACGGCCTAGGAAGACCCAGTACTTC. Translated: CASSQDLGRPRKTQYF.